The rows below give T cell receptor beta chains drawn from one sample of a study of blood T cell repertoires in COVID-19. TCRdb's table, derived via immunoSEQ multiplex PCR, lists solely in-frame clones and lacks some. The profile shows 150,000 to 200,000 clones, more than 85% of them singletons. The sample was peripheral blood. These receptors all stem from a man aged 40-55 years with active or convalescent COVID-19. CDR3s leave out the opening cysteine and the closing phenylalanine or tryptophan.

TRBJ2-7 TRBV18 ASEDRASYEQY
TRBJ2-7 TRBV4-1 ASSQMVTASYEQY
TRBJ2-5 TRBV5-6 ASKIWPGTEQETQY
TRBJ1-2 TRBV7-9 ASSLGGNYGYT
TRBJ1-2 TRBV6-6 ASSYSGTDHYT
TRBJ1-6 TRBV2 ASSRDTRNSPLH
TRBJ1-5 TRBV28 ASSYPWGVPSNQPQH
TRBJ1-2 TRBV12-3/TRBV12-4 ASSRGGGIGYT
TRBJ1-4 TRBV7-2 ASGIRGATNEKLF
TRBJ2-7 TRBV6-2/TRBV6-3 ASSYERISYEQY
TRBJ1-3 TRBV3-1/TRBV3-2 ASSQWTGASGNTIY
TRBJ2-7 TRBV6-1 ASSDDRPSYEQY
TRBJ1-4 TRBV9 ASSPWGGQGNEKLF
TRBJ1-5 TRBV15 ATSRFPGQGSNQPQH
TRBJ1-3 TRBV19 ASSITDRNTIY
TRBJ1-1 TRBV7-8 ASSYRVMNTEAF
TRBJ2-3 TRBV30 AWSVSAVRGTDTQY
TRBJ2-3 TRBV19 ASSAVYRTDTQY
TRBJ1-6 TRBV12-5 ASGLEGAPPLH
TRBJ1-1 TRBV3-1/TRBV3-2 ASSQDGTGGTEAF
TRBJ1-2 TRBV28 ASRRPGQLNYGYT
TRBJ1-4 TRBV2 ASSADRPTNEKLF
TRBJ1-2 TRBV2 ASRNSGSYYGYT
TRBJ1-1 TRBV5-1 ASSFEGRAAEAF
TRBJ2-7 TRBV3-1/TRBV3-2 ASSQEVRRGGEQH
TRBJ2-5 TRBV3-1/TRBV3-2 ASSATSVETQY
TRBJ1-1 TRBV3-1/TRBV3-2 ASSQGGGSEAF
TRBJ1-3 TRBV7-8 ASSSLQGSGNTIY
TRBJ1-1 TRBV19 ASTDRGRRNTEAF
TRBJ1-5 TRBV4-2 ASSQDMETEYSNQPQH
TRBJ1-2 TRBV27 ASSFLTAGTGYGYT
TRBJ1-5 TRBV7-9 ASSLGGLNQPQH
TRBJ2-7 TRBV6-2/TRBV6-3 ASSYSFGQTYEQY
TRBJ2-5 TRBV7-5 ARSLARQGPQQETQY
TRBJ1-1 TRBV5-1 ASSATGRTEAF
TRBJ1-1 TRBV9 ASSVGKNTEAF
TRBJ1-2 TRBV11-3 ASRSIRVWNYGYT
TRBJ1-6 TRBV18 ASSPSGTGVSPLH
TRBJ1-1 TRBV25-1 ASSERGSAEAF
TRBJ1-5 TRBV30 AWSVTGVQPQH
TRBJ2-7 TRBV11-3 ASSLRGGAYEQY
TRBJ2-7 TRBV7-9 ASSTLRGNRIYEQY
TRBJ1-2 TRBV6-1 ASSENLNYGYT
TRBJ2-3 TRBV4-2 ASSQDVAGITDTQY
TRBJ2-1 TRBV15 ATSRDGWQDEQF
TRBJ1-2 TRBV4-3 ASRGQPYGYT
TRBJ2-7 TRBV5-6 ASSWLAGYEQY
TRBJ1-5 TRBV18 ASSPWTVNQPQH
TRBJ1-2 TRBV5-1 ASSLEGLYT
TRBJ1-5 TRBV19 ASSIRGNQPQH
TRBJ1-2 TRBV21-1 ASSTPGPQLSNYGYT
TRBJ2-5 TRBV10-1 ASSESEYGETQY
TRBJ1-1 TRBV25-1 ASWATEAF
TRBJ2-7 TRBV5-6 ASTRDTDYEQY